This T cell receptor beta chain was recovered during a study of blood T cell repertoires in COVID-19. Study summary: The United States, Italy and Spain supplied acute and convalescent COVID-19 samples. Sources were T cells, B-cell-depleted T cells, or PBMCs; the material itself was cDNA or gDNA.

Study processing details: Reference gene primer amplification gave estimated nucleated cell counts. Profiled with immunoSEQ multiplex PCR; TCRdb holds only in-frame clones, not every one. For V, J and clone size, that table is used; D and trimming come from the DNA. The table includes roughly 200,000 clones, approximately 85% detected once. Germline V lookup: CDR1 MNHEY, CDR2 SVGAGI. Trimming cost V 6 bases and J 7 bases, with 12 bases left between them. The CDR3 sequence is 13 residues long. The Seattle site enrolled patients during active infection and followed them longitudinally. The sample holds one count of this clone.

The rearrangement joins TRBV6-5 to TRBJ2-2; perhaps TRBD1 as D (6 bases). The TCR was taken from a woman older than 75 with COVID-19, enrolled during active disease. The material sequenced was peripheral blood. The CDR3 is CASSRQGNGELFF. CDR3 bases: TGTGCCAGCAGCCGCCAGGGGAACGGGGAGCTGTTTTTT.